These T cell receptor beta chains were read from a single sample in a study of T-cell memory formation after mild COVID-19. MiXCR, run by TCRdb on the 5' RACE reads, gives a single entry per CDR3 protein. Counted here are roughly 350,000 distinct CDR3 sequences, roughly 13% occurring once; the ten biggest clones make up 22%. The sequenced sample was PBMCs or a T cell subset sorted from them (not recorded which). The receptor source for this set is a man aged 18 to 30 who had mild COVID-19 (a few samples of this study predate the infection). Cell type and time point are not known. The CDR3 runs from the conserved cysteine through the conserved F or W. Fields, in order: D gene, J gene, clone size, V gene, CDR3 DNA, CDR3 protein. A D gene is named only where the DNA matches it firmly. Size is stated for part of the rows, as once, few or many counts, or as a class when the clone is expanded.

D gene: TRBD2
J gene: TRBJ2-1
clone size: many
V gene: TRBV12-3/TRBV12-4
CDR3 DNA: TGTGCCAGCAGATTGAGCGGGGGGGCCCGTTTTGAGCAGTTCTTC
CDR3 protein: CASRLSGGARFEQFF

D gene: -
J gene: TRBJ2-1
clone size: many
V gene: TRBV7-7
CDR3 DNA: TGTGCCAGCAGCTTTGGCGGGGTATTTGGCAATGAGCAGTTCTTC
CDR3 protein: CASSFGGVFGNEQFF

D gene: -
J gene: TRBJ2-3
clone size: few
V gene: TRBV10-3
CDR3 DNA: TGTGCCATCGGGGAAGGGGGGGACACAGATACGCAGTATTTT
CDR3 protein: CAIGEGGDTDTQYF

D gene: -
J gene: TRBJ2-2
clone size: -
V gene: TRBV4-3
CDR3 DNA: TGCGCCAGCAGCTCCCACGAGAACGACAGGAACACCGGGGAGCTGTTTTTT
CDR3 protein: CASSSHENDRNTGELFF

D gene: -
J gene: TRBJ2-1
clone size: many
V gene: TRBV12-3/TRBV12-4
CDR3 DNA: TGTGCCAGCAGTTTGGGGTTCTACAATGAGCAGTTCTTC
CDR3 protein: CASSLGFYNEQFF

D gene: TRBD2
J gene: TRBJ2-3
clone size: many
V gene: TRBV12-3/TRBV12-4
CDR3 DNA: TGTGCCAGCAGCTCCCGGACTAGCGGGGGGCGGGGTACGCAGTATTTT
CDR3 protein: CASSSRTSGGRGTQYF

D gene: -
J gene: TRBJ1-2
clone size: -
V gene: TRBV6-5
CDR3 DNA: TGTGCCAGCAGTTACGGGGGGCAGAACTATGGCTACACCTTC
CDR3 protein: CASSYGGQNYGYTF

D gene: TRBD2
J gene: TRBJ2-4
clone size: -
V gene: TRBV18
CDR3 DNA: TGTGCCAGCTCACCTCTAGCGGGGGACCTAGCCAAAAACATTCAGTACTTC
CDR3 protein: CASSPLAGDLAKNIQYF

D gene: -
J gene: TRBJ1-5
clone size: -
V gene: TRBV7-9
CDR3 DNA: TGTGCCAGCAGCTTAGGGAGGAGTCAGCCCCAGCATTTT
CDR3 protein: CASSLGRSQPQHF

D gene: -
J gene: TRBJ2-3
clone size: many
V gene: TRBV9
CDR3 DNA: TGTGCCAGCAGCGCGACAGATACGCAGTATTTT
CDR3 protein: CASSATDTQYF

D gene: -
J gene: TRBJ1-1
clone size: -
V gene: TRBV6-2/TRBV6-3
CDR3 DNA: TGTGCCAGCAGTTACCCCACAGACGGAGGCACTGAAGCTTTCTTT
CDR3 protein: CASSYPTDGGTEAFF

D gene: -
J gene: TRBJ1-6
clone size: -
V gene: TRBV6-5
CDR3 DNA: TGTGCCAGCAGTACCGTGCTCGAGTCACCCCTCCACTTT
CDR3 protein: CASSTVLESPLHF

D gene: -
J gene: TRBJ1-2
clone size: -
V gene: TRBV5-5
CDR3 DNA: TGTGCCAGCAGCCCAGACACCATCGAGAACTATGGCTACACCTTC
CDR3 protein: CASSPDTIENYGYTF

D gene: -
J gene: TRBJ1-5
clone size: -
V gene: TRBV24-1
CDR3 DNA: TGTGCCACCAGCCCAGGGGTAGGAGATCAGCCCCAGCATTTT
CDR3 protein: CATSPGVGDQPQHF

D gene: -
J gene: TRBJ2-3
clone size: few
V gene: TRBV27
CDR3 DNA: TGTGCCAGCAGTTTAACCGGAGGTACGCAGTATTTT
CDR3 protein: CASSLTGGTQYF

D gene: TRBD1
J gene: TRBJ2-2
clone size: -
V gene: TRBV5-6
CDR3 DNA: TGTGCCAGCAGCTCCCCCACAGGGGAGAACACCGGGGAGCTGTTTTTT
CDR3 protein: CASSSPTGENTGELFF

D gene: TRBD1
J gene: TRBJ1-2
clone size: few
V gene: TRBV3-1
CDR3 DNA: TGTGCCAGCAGCCACTCCGGGACAGGTTATGGCTACACCTTC
CDR3 protein: CASSHSGTGYGYTF

D gene: -
J gene: TRBJ2-1
clone size: few
V gene: TRBV20-1
CDR3 DNA: TGCAGTTCAGTCTCCTACAATGAGCAGTTCTTC
CDR3 protein: CSSVSYNEQFF

D gene: TRBD1
J gene: TRBJ1-5
clone size: -
V gene: TRBV29-1
CDR3 DNA: TGCACCCGCCTTGGGACAGGGGTTCATCAGCCCCAGCATTTT
CDR3 protein: CTRLGTGVHQPQHF

D gene: -
J gene: TRBJ2-3
clone size: -
V gene: TRBV5-1
CDR3 DNA: TGCGCCAGCAGCTTTACATCAGATACGCAGTATTTT
CDR3 protein: CASSFTSDTQYF

D gene: -
J gene: TRBJ1-5
clone size: few
V gene: TRBV14
CDR3 DNA: TGTGCCACCACCTCTGATCAGCCCCAGCATTTT
CDR3 protein: CATTSDQPQHF

D gene: -
J gene: TRBJ1-5
clone size: -
V gene: TRBV6-2/TRBV6-3
CDR3 DNA: TGTGCCAGCAGTTACTCCGGGGGAGGAGGCAATCAGCCCCAGCATTTT
CDR3 protein: CASSYSGGGGNQPQHF

D gene: -
J gene: TRBJ1-2
clone size: -
V gene: TRBV7-9
CDR3 DNA: TGTGCCAGCAGGCCTTACAGGCTGAATGGCTACACCTTC
CDR3 protein: CASRPYRLNGYTF

D gene: TRBD1
J gene: TRBJ2-2
clone size: many
V gene: TRBV5-1
CDR3 DNA: TGCGCCAGCAGCTGGCAGGGGGCGGTCGGCCCGTTGTTTTTT
CDR3 protein: CASSWQGAVGPLFF

D gene: -
J gene: TRBJ2-2
clone size: few
V gene: TRBV28
CDR3 DNA: TGTGCCAGCAGATTCCCAGGGGCCTCAACCGGGGAGCTGTTTTTT
CDR3 protein: CASRFPGASTGELFF

D gene: TRBD2
J gene: TRBJ2-3
clone size: -
V gene: TRBV12-3/TRBV12-4
CDR3 DNA: TGTGCCAGCAGTTCGCCGACTAGCGGGGGCCATACTAGCACAGATACGCAGTATTTT
CDR3 protein: CASSSPTSGGHTSTDTQYF

D gene: -
J gene: TRBJ2-1
clone size: -
V gene: TRBV29-1
CDR3 DNA: TGCAGCGTTGAAGATCGGGCGGGGATGTACAATGAGCAGTTCTTC
CDR3 protein: CSVEDRAGMYNEQFF

D gene: TRBD1
J gene: TRBJ1-2
clone size: -
V gene: TRBV5-1
CDR3 DNA: TGCGCCAGCAGCTTACCGGCAGGGGGACGAGGCTACACCTTC
CDR3 protein: CASSLPAGGRGYTF

D gene: TRBD1
J gene: TRBJ1-1
clone size: few
V gene: TRBV7-9
CDR3 DNA: TGTGCCAGCAGCCTGAATACAGGGGGAAGGGCTGAAGCTTTCTTT
CDR3 protein: CASSLNTGGRAEAFF

D gene: -
J gene: TRBJ2-1
clone size: few
V gene: TRBV18
CDR3 DNA: TGTGCCAGCTCACCGGCGGACTACAATGAGCAGTTCTTC
CDR3 protein: CASSPADYNEQFF

D gene: TRBD1
J gene: TRBJ2-1
clone size: -
V gene: TRBV7-3
CDR3 DNA: TGTGCCAGCAGCTTATCGAGGGACAGGGGGGGAAATGAGCAGTTCTTC
CDR3 protein: CASSLSRDRGGNEQFF

D gene: -
J gene: TRBJ1-4
clone size: -
V gene: TRBV7-9
CDR3 DNA: TGTGCCAGCAGCGGGCGGGGTTTTAATGAAAAACTGTTTTTT
CDR3 protein: CASSGRGFNEKLFF

D gene: -
J gene: TRBJ1-1
clone size: -
V gene: TRBV20-1
CDR3 DNA: TGCAGTGCCGCACGGGCAGGATCCAATAGGGGGAACACTGAAGCTTTCTTT
CDR3 protein: CSAARAGSNRGNTEAFF

D gene: TRBD1
J gene: TRBJ2-1
clone size: -
V gene: TRBV20-1
CDR3 DNA: TGCAGTGCTAGAGATAGGAGACAGGGTGAGAATGAGCAGTTCTTC
CDR3 protein: CSARDRRQGENEQFF

D gene: -
J gene: TRBJ2-3
clone size: -
V gene: TRBV5-1
CDR3 DNA: TGCGCCAGCGACTCGCGCGGCCTCTCGGATACGCAGTATTTT
CDR3 protein: CASDSRGLSDTQYF

D gene: TRBD2
J gene: TRBJ2-3
clone size: -
V gene: TRBV11-2
CDR3 DNA: TGTGCCAGCAGCTCTCGCGGGGGGATGACTAGCACAGATACGCAGTATTTT
CDR3 protein: CASSSRGGMTSTDTQYF

D gene: TRBD1
J gene: TRBJ2-2
clone size: -
V gene: TRBV6-1
CDR3 DNA: TGTGCCAGCAAGTTCGCAGACAGGGCCGGGGAGCTGTTTTTT
CDR3 protein: CASKFADRAGELFF

D gene: -
J gene: TRBJ2-5
clone size: many
V gene: TRBV12-3/TRBV12-4
CDR3 DNA: TGTGCCAGCACCCAAGGGGAGACCCAGTACTTC
CDR3 protein: CASTQGETQYF

D gene: -
J gene: TRBJ2-1
clone size: many
V gene: TRBV6-5
CDR3 DNA: TGTGCCAGCAGCCCCCAGGGTAGCCATGAGCAGTTCTTC
CDR3 protein: CASSPQGSHEQFF

D gene: TRBD2
J gene: TRBJ2-5
clone size: -
V gene: TRBV9
CDR3 DNA: TGTGCCAGCAGCGCCGTCCAGCGGGGAGAGACCCAGTACTTC
CDR3 protein: CASSAVQRGETQYF

D gene: -
J gene: TRBJ1-6
clone size: -
V gene: TRBV4-3
CDR3 DNA: TGCGCCAGCAGCCAAGATATTGAGAGTCAGGATCGAAATTCACCCCTCCACTTT
CDR3 protein: CASSQDIESQDRNSPLHF

D gene: -
J gene: TRBJ2-7
clone size: few
V gene: TRBV4-3
CDR3 DNA: TGCGCCAGCAGCCAAGATAGGCAGGGGCTCTACGAGCAGTACTTC
CDR3 protein: CASSQDRQGLYEQYF

D gene: -
J gene: TRBJ2-4
clone size: -
V gene: TRBV20-1
CDR3 DNA: TGCAGTGCTAGAGTCCGCCCACAAGGACGGATTGCCCTCGAGTACTTC
CDR3 protein: CSARVRPQGRIALEYF

D gene: TRBD2
J gene: TRBJ2-1
clone size: few
V gene: TRBV19
CDR3 DNA: TGTGCCAGTAATATGATAGCGGGGGGGCTCAATGAGCAGTTCTTC
CDR3 protein: CASNMIAGGLNEQFF

D gene: TRBD1
J gene: TRBJ2-1
clone size: few
V gene: TRBV20-1
CDR3 DNA: TGCAGTGCTAGAACAGGGGGCTATGAGCAGTTCTTC
CDR3 protein: CSARTGGYEQFF

D gene: TRBD1
J gene: TRBJ2-3
clone size: -
V gene: TRBV5-1
CDR3 DNA: TGCGCCAGCAGCTATCTCGGACAGGGGAGATCAGATACGCAGTATTTT
CDR3 protein: CASSYLGQGRSDTQYF